What follows are 11 T cell receptor beta chains derived from one specimen sequenced in a study of STAT5B mutations in CD4+ large granular lymphocyte leukemia. Profiled with immunoSEQ multiplex PCR; TCRdb holds only in-frame clones, not every one. The data contain roughly 36,000 clones, about 91% of them singletons. Sample: CD4+ T cells from blood buffy coats. The receptors originated from a human donor in good health.

This chain connects TRBV12-5 to TRBJ2-2, with TRBD2 matching 8 bases. The germline V gene encodes CDR1 LGHNT and CDR2 FRNRAP. Unmatched junction bases numbered 7, after V lost 4 bases and J lost 6 bases. This CDR3 contains 15 residues. CDR3 amino acids: CASGWGGGPSGELFF. The CDR3 region has the DNA TGTGCTAGTGGTTGGGGCGGGGGGCCCTCCGGGGAGCTGTTTTTT.

The genes are TRBV4-3 and TRBJ2-3; no definite D call. CDR1 LGHNA and CDR2 YSLEER come from the germline V gene. The CDR3 length is 15 residues. V was trimmed by 0 bases and J by 2 bases, leaving 9 bases between them. This CDR3 reads CASSQDPTSTDTQYF. The CDR3 DNA is TGCGCCAGCAGCCAAGATCCGACTTCCACAGATACGCAGTATTTT.

This sequence joins TRBV7-3 and TRBJ1-1; no definite D call. V was pared by 0 bases and J by 4 bases, with 9 bases between. Germline V gene lookup returns CDR1 SGHTA and CDR2 FQGTGA. The CDR3 runs to 14 residues. CDR3 in DNA: TGTGCCAGCAGCTTAACAATGAGGCCCACTGAAGCTTTCTTT. It translates to CASSLTMRPTEAFF.

This sequence joins TRBV5-8 and TRBJ1-2; D ambiguous. The CDR3 runs 12 residues. The V end was cut by 0 bases, the J end by 4 bases, with 4 bases between. CDR1 and CDR2 (germline): SGHTS, YDEGEE. The CDR3 DNA reads TGTGCCAGCAGCTTGGGGAGCTATGGCTACACCTTC. Amino acid sequence: CASSLGSYGYTF. The variable domain in full, completed from reference TRBV5-8 and TRBJ1-2, reads EAGVTQSPTHLIKTRGQQATLRCSPISGHTSVYWYQQALGLGLQFLLWYDEGEERNRGNFPPRFSGRQFPNYSSELNVNALELEDSALYLCASSLGSYGYTFGSGTRLTVV.

The chain carries TRBV7-7 and TRBJ2-1; tentatively, D is TRBD1 (5 bases). From germline, CDR1 is SSHAT and CDR2 FNYEAQ (reference sequence). Trimming left V 5 bases short and J 10 bases short, with 24 bases between. CDR3 length: 16 residues. The CDR3 DNA reads as TGTGCCAGCAGCCCCCTCTCCTCCGCCAGACCAGGGGAGCAGTTCTTC. Protein: CASSPLSSARPGEQFF.

CDR3 region: CASTPRGLALTTDTQYF. The DNA of the CDR3 is TGTGCCAGCACCCCCCGCGGACTAGCGCTTACCACAGATACGCAGTATTTT. The genes are TRBV5-4 and TRBJ2-3, with 9 bases fitting TRBD2. CDR3 length: 17 residues. Germline V gives CDR1 SGHNT, CDR2 YYREEE (reference sequence). V gave up 6 bases and J gave up 2 bases; unmatched junction bases: 13.

The rearrangement joins TRBV5-1 to TRBJ2-7; D tentatively fits TRBD1 or TRBD2 (5 bases each). V lost 7 bases and J 3 bases, leaving 23 bases between the germline ends. The germline V gene encodes CDR1 SGHRS and CDR2 YFSETQ. The CDR3 spans 16 residues. The DNA for the CDR3 is TGCGCCAGCCGTAATAGGAGCCTTATGGGGGACTACGAGCAGTACTTC. Its translation: CASRNRSLMGDYEQYF.

CDR3 loop: CSVEAGGGGSSYEQYF. CDR3 bases: TGCAGCGTTGAAGCCGGAGGCGGGGGAAGCTCCTACGAGCAGTACTTC. This sequence joins TRBV29-1 and TRBJ2-7; 7 nucleotides line up with TRBD2. The CDR3 is 16 amino acids. V lost 1 base to trimming and J lost 0 bases; unmatched junction nucleotides: 9. Germline assignment: CDR1 SQVTM and CDR2 ANQGSEA.

V is TRBV7-3 and J is TRBJ2-7, with TRBD2 identical over 12 bases. Germline V gives CDR1 SGHTA, CDR2 FQGTGA. The CDR3 is 18 amino acids. V gave up 1 base and J gave up 3 bases; unmatched junction bases: 10. CDR3 sequence reads: CASSLMGSLAGGYYEQYF. The CDR3 DNA reads as TGTGCCAGCAGCTTAATGGGGTCTCTAGCGGGAGGGTACTACGAGCAGTACTTC.

This chain connects TRBV19 to TRBJ1-4, with TRBD1 as a possible D gene (5 bases). V lost 6 bases and J 4 bases, leaving 21 bases between the germline ends. Germline V lookup: CDR1 LNHDA, CDR2 SQIVND (reference sequence). This CDR3 spans 17 amino acids. CDR3 sequence (DNA): TGTGCCAGTAGAAAAAGGGGCTGGGACGGATATAATGAAAAACTGTTTTTT. Translated, it gives CASRKRGWDGYNEKLFF.

The table lists this clone with a few counts. The chain combines TRBV5-4 with TRBJ1-2, with a possible D match to TRBD1 (6 bases). The germline V gene encodes CDR1 SGHNT and CDR2 YYREEE (reference sequence). The CDR3 runs to 13 residues. Trimming took 4 bases from V and 4 from J, leaving 11 bases between them. CDR3 DNA: TGTGCCAGCAGCCCAGGGGACGGCTATGGCTACACCTTC. Encoded protein: CASSPGDGYGYTF.